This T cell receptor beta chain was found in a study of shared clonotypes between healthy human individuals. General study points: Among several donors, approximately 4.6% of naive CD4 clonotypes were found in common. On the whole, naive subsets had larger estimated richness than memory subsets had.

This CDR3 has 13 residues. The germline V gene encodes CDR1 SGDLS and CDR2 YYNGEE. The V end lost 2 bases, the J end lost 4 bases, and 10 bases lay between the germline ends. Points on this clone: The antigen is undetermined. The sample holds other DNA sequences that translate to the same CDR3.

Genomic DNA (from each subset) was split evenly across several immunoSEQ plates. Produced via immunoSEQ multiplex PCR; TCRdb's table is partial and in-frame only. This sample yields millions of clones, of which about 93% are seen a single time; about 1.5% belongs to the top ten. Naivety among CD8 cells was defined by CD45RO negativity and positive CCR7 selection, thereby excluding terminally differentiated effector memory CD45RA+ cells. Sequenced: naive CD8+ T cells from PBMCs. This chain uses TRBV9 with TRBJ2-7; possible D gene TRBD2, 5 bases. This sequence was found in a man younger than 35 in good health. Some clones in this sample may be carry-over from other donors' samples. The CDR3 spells CASSVREGYEQYF. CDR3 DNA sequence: TGTGCCAGCAGCGTTCGGGAAGGATACGAGCAGTACTTC.